Each of the 21 T cell receptor beta chains below was sequenced from the same sample in a study of regulatory T cells in long-lasting Graves disease. Time point defined: newly diagnosed GD, antithyroid drugs for less than 3 months. Extracted RNA from PBMCs served as the source of the TCR library. Building of the TCR beta libraries involved iRepertoire HTBI primers and Arm-PCR of CDR3 regions. TCRdb itself ran the multiplex PCR reads through MiXCR, one entry per CDR3 protein. The sample has 400,000 to 500,000 distinct CDR3 sequences, 12% to 15% seen once. The sample also formed part of further work on T cells in Graves' hyperthyroidism and ophthalmopathy.

The sample here was peripheral blood mononuclear cells (PBMCs), taken at new diagnosis, from a patient treated with antithyroid drugs. The receptors derive from a woman aged 50 to 65 with Graves disease.

This clonotype occurred many times. This sequence joins TRBV5-1 and TRBJ1-1; no firm D call. CDR1 is SGHRS, CDR2 YFSETQ, per germline. Trimming shortened V by 2 bases and J by 1 base, and 12 bases separated the two germline ends. The CDR3 consists of 15 residues. CDR3 residues: CASSFGFIENTEAFF. The DNA of the CDR3 is TGCGCCAGCAGCTTTGGGTTCATAGAGAACACTGAAGCTTTCTTT.

This clonotype was picked up a small number of times. The chain is built from TRBV5-1 and TRBJ2-5, with a tentative D call TRBD2 (5 bases). Germline values: CDR1 SGHRS, CDR2 YFSETQ. The length of the CDR3 is 14 residues. Trimming left V 7 bases short and J 6 bases short, with 19 bases between. CDR3 sequence: CASGQDFPLQTQYF. CDR3 bases: TGCGCCAGCGGGCAGGACTTCCCTCTTCAGACCCAGTACTTC.

This clonotype was seen repeatedly, ten times or more. This chain links TRBV6-1 with TRBJ2-7; D might be TRBD2 (5 bases). The CDR3 runs to 11 residues. The germline gives CDR1 MNHNS, CDR2 SASEGT. The V end was cut by 6 bases, the J end by 4 bases, with 7 bases between. The CDR3 coding sequence is TGTGCCAGCAGCCGGACTTACGAGCAGTACTTC. Translated, it gives CASSRTYEQYF.

The genes are TRBV30 and TRBJ2-1; TRBD2 aligns across 10 bases. The CDR3 is made up of 14 amino acids. J lost 6 bases, V lost 5 bases, and 7 bases had no gene match. CDR1 is GTSNPN, CDR2 SVGIG, per germline (reference sequence). The CDR3 DNA reads TGTGCCTGGCGAGCGGGAGGGCCTATCAATGAGCAGTTCTTC. Protein product: CAWRAGGPINEQFF.

This clonotype was detected many times. The rearrangement links TRBV10-3 to TRBJ2-1, with 8 bases fitting TRBD1. This CDR3 has 15 residues. V was pared by 4 bases and J by 3 bases, with 5 bases of the junction left unmatched. CDR1 is ENHRY and CDR2 is SYGVKD in the germline V gene. The CDR3 reads CAISAGQGIYNEQFF. The CDR3 DNA follows: TGTGCCATCAGTGCTGGACAGGGTATCTACAATGAGCAGTTCTTC.

The table lists this clonotype with many counts. The rearrangement uses TRBV20-1 and TRBJ2-5; D is unclear. V was pared by 4 bases and J by 1 base, with 7 bases between. The length of the CDR3 is 12 residues. CDR1 DFQATT and CDR2 SNEGSKA come from the germline V gene (reference sequence). The CDR3 is CSATKTQETQYF. CDR3 in DNA: TGCAGTGCTACCAAGACCCAAGAGACCCAGTACTTC.

About this clonotype itself: It may be a read error: a sequence one base away is much more abundant. The rearrangement uses TRBV11-2 and TRBJ1-4; 7 positions match TRBD1. The CDR3 sequence is 14 residues long. Germline V gene lookup returns CDR1 SGHAT and CDR2 FQNNGV. This chain's CDR3 is CTSSPDRSLGKLFF. The DNA of the CDR3 is TGTACCAGCAGCCCGGACAGGTCCCTGGGAAAACTGTTTTTT.

This clonotype was counted only a few times. This likely traces to a read error, being one base from a far larger clone. V is TRBV7-2 and J is TRBJ2-3; D might be TRBD1 (6 bases). The J call may be faulty, since TRBJ2-4 better matches the DNA end. This CDR3 has 13 amino acids. Germline V gene sequence: CDR1 SGHTA, CDR2 FQGNSA. The CDR3 protein is CASSLGTPSAQYF. The CDR3 DNA reads TGTGCCAGCAGCCTCGGGACACCTTCCGCTCAGTACTTC.

This clonotype was found many times. This chain joins TRBV7-2 and TRBJ2-3; 8 bases line up with TRBD2. Germline trimming cut 1 base from V and 0 bases from J; bases unmatched to any gene: 6. CDR3 length equals 17 residues. CDR1 is SGHTA, CDR2 FQGNSA, per germline. CDR3: CASSLGAGGPSTDTQYF. In DNA form, the CDR3 reads TGTGCCAGCAGCTTAGGGGCGGGAGGCCCAAGCACAGATACGCAGTATTTT.

This clonotype was detected many times. The chain combines TRBV12-3 or TRBV12-4 with TRBJ2-7, with no clear D. V shed 5 bases and J shed 2 bases, with 13 bases lying between them. CDR3 length equals 14 residues. DNA for the CDR3: TGTGCCAGCAGTGGAGCGCGAGAGGCCTACGAGCAGTACTTC. Its protein product is CASSGAREAYEQYF.

The chain uses TRBV20-1 and TRBJ1-5; the D is unclear. Germline CDR1 DFQATT, CDR2 SNEGSKA (reference sequence). Trimming took off 3 bases at V and 1 base at J, with 13 bases between the two ends. The CDR3 has 15 amino acids. The CDR3 DNA follows: TGCAGTGCTAGTCGAACGGGAGGAAGCAATCAGCCCCAGCATTTT. Translating it yields CSASRTGGSNQPQHF.

This clonotype has more than one count but fewer than ten. This chain links TRBV20-1 with TRBJ2-3; D is unclear. This CDR3 is 16 amino acids long. V lost 5 bases to trimming and J lost 2 bases, with 20 bases between them. Germline V gene data show CDR1 as DFQATT and CDR2 as SNEGSKA (reference sequence). The CDR3: CSALTTRGSLTDTQYF. In nucleotides, the CDR3 is TGCAGTGCTCTAACAACAAGAGGCTCCCTCACAGATACGCAGTATTTT.

This clonotype was recorded only once. The CDR3 reads CASSFSGGNTYEQYF. The CDR3 DNA sequence: TGTGCCAGCAGCTTTTCAGGGGGCAATACCTACGAGCAGTACTTC. This chain joins TRBV13 and TRBJ2-7; the match to TRBD1 covers 8 bases. V lost 3 bases to trimming and J lost 2 bases; unmatched junction nucleotides: 6. Germline V CDR1 and CDR2: PRHDT, FYEKMQ (reference sequence). The CDR3 is made up of 15 amino acids.

This clonotype was seen only a few times. The chain uses TRBV4-1 and TRBJ2-3; D is uncertain. Trimming removed 0 bases from V and 5 bases from J, with 9 bases in between. Germline V gene lookup returns CDR1 MGHRA and CDR2 YSYEKL. This CDR3 region has 14 residues. The CDR3: CASSQELAEDTQYF. Written as DNA, the CDR3 is TGCGCCAGCAGCCAAGAACTCGCAGAAGATACGCAGTATTTT.

In this sample, this clonotype turned up many times. This chain connects TRBV28 to TRBJ2-7, with D perhaps matching TRBD2 (5 bases). There are 16 residues in the CDR3. The V end was cut by 7 bases, the J end by 0 bases, with 19 bases between. Germline lookup yields CDR1 MDHEN and CDR2 SYDVKM. The CDR3 nucleotides read TGTGCCAGCACCTTTGATGAGGGATCGAGCTCCTACGAGCAGTACTTC. As protein: CASTFDEGSSSYEQYF.

This clonotype was found a few times. V usage is TRBV6-2 or TRBV6-3 and J usage is TRBJ2-1, with unresolved D. The CDR3 consists of 15 residues. Germline V gene lookup returns CDR1 MNHEY and CDR2 SVGEGT. The germline V and J ends were trimmed by 3 bases and 6 bases, with 15 bases remaining between them. CDR3 loop: CASSYGQRPFNEQFF. CDR3 nucleotide sequence: TGTGCCAGCAGTTATGGGCAGCGCCCATTCAATGAGCAGTTCTTC.

The sample holds many counts of this clonotype. The V and J genes are TRBV5-1 and TRBJ2-1; 8 positions agree with TRBD2. Germline V gene data show CDR1 as SGHRS and CDR2 as YFSETQ. This CDR3 is 15 amino acids long. Trimming at V came to 2 bases and at J to 7 bases, leaving 8 bases not matched to a gene. In nucleotides, the CDR3 is TGCGCCAGCAGCTTACCGGGACTAGGGATGAATGAGCAGTTCTTC. It encodes CASSLPGLGMNEQFF.

The sample holds many counts of this clonotype. This chain links TRBV5-1 with TRBJ2-1; weak D call: TRBD1 (6 bases). CDR1 is SGHRS, CDR2 YFSETQ, per germline. Trimming took off 3 bases at V and 0 bases at J, with 16 bases between the two ends. There are 17 residues in the CDR3. CDR3 sequence: CASSSVRGQISYNEQFF. CDR3 nucleotide sequence: TGCGCCAGCAGCTCCGTGAGGGGACAAATCTCCTACAATGAGCAGTTCTTC.

This clonotype was recorded at least ten times. This chain joins TRBV11-1 and TRBJ2-1; D is undetermined. Germline CDR1 reads SGHAT; CDR2 reads FQDESV (reference sequence). The length of the CDR3 is 12 residues. V lost 6 bases and J 4 bases, leaving 7 bases between the germline ends. CDR3 protein: CASSRVYNEQFF. CDR3 nucleotide sequence: TGTGCCAGCAGTAGGGTGTACAATGAGCAGTTCTTC.

This clonotype has a handful of counts. The CDR3 loop reads CASSFGLAATYEQYF. CDR3 sequence (DNA): TGTGCCAGCAGCTTTGGACTAGCGGCCACCTACGAGCAGTACTTC. The gene calls are TRBV7-8 and TRBJ2-7, with TRBD2 matching 10 bases. The CDR3 is 15 amino acids. J lost 2 bases, V lost 3 bases, and 4 bases had no gene match. Germline-derived CDR1 and CDR2 are SGHVS and FQNEAQ.

This clonotype was seen ten or more times. V usage is TRBV28 and J usage is TRBJ2-1, with D unclear. Trimming left V 6 bases short and J 7 bases short, with 13 bases between. From germline, CDR1 is MDHEN and CDR2 SYDVKM. CDR3 size: 13 residues. CDR3 DNA: TGTGCCAGCAGACGCCCGGTGGGGAATGAGCAGTTCTTC. Translation gives CASRRPVGNEQFF.